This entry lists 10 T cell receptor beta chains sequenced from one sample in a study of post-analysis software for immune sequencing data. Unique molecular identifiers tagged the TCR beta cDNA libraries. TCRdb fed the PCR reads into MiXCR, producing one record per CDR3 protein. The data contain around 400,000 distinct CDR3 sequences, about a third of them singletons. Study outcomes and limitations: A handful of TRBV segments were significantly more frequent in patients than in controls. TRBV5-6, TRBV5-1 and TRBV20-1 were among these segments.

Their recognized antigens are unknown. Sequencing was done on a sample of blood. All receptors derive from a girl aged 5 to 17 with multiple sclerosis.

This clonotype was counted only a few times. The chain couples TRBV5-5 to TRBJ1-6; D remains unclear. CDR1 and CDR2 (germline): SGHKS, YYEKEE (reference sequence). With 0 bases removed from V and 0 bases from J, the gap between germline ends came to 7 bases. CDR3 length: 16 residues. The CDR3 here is CASSLEFSSYNSPLHF. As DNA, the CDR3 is TGTGCCAGCAGCTTGGAGTTCTCCTCCTATAATTCACCCCTCCACTTT.

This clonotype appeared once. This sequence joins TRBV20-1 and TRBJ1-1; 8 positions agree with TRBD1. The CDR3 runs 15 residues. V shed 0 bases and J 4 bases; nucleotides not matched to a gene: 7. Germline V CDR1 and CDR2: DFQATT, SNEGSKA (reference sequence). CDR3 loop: CSARETGAPTTEAFF. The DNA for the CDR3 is TGCAGTGCTAGAGAGACAGGGGCCCCTACCACTGAAGCTTTCTTT.

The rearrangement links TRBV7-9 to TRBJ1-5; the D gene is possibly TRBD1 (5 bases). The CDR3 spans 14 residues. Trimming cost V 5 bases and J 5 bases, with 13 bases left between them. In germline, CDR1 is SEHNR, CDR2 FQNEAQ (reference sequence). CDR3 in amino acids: CASSRGGEDQPQHF. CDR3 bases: TGTGCCAGCAGCCGGGGGGGGGAGGATCAGCCCCAGCATTTT.

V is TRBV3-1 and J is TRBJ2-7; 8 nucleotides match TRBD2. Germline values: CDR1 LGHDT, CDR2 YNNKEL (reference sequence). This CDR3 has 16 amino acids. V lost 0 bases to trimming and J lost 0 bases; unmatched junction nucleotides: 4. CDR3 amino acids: CASSQELRGASYEQYF. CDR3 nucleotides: TGTGCCAGCAGCCAAGAGTTGCGGGGGGCCTCCTACGAGCAGTACTTC.

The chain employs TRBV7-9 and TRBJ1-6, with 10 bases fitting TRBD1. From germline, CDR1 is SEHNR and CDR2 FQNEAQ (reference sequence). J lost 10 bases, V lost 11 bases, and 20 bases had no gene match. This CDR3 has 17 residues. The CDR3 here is CASRGDRGRGIASPLHF. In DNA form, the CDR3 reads TGTGCCTCCCGAGGGGACAGGGGAAGGGGGATTGCATCACCCCTCCACTTT.

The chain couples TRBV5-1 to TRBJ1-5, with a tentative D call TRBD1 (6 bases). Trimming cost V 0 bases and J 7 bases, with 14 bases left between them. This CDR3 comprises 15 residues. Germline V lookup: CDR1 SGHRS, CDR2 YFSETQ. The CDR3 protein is CASSLASGEGQPQHF. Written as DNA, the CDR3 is TGCGCCAGCAGCTTGGCGTCAGGGGAAGGCCAGCCCCAGCATTTT.

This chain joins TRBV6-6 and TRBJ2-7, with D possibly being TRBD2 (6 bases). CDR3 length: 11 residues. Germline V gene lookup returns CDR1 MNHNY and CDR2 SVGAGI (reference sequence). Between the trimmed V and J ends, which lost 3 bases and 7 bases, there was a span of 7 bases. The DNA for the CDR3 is TGTGCCAGCAGTTATGGAGGGGAGCAGTACTTC. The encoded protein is CASSYGGEQYF.

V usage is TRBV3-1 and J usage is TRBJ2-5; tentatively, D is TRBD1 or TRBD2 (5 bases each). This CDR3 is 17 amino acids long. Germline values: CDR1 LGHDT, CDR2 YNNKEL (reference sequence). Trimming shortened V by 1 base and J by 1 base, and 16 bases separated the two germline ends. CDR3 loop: CASSQGGSSTGQETQYF. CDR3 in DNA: TGTGCCAGCAGCCAAGGGGGGTCTAGTACTGGCCAAGAGACCCAGTACTTC.

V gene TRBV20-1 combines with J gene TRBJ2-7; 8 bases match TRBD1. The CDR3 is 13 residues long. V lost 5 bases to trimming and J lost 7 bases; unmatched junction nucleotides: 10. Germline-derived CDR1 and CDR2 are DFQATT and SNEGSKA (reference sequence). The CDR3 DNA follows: TGCAGTGCTTCCGGGACAGGCGTCTATGAGCAGTACTTC. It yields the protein CSASGTGVYEQYF.

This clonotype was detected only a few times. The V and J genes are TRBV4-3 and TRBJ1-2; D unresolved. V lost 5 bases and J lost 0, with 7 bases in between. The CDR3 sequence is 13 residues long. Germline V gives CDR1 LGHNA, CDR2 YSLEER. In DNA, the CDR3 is TGCGCCAGCAGCATGGATGCTAACTATGGCTACACCTTC. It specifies CASSMDANYGYTF.